The clone carrying this T cell receptor (beta chain) was seen a few times. Its antigen is not identified. A much larger clone differs by one base, so this may be a read error. V was pared by 7 bases and J by 0 bases, with 5 bases between. CDR1 is MNHNS and CDR2 is SASEGT in the germline V gene. CDR3 size: 12 residues. An equimolar mix of two oligonucleotides served as the beta constant-region primer for TRBC1 and TRBC2. Ligated cDNA was amplified by four rounds of PCR with nested alpha and beta constant-region primers and SP2. The cDNA 3' end received a ligated single-stranded oligonucleotide carrying the SP2 primer and a 12-nucleotide UMI. TCRdb ran MiXCR on the UMI-ligation and nested PCR reads and lists one entry per CDR3 protein. The sample shows more than 95,000 distinct CDR3 sequences, approximately 14% of them seen only once. This specimen belongs to a study of naive and memory T cell subsets. Points from the study as a whole: Over 95% of naive TCR sequences appeared only once after error correction, unlike memory subsets. Especially in CD8 cells, naive repertoires contained a few larger clonotypes, possibly CD45RA-re-expressing memory cells. Each distinct alpha or beta sequence counts as one clonotype. In CD4 and CD8 cells, diversity dropped from naive through EMRA.

The gene calls are TRBV6-1 and TRBJ2-3; unclear D gene. The sample was naive CD8+ T cells from blood. The clonotype was recovered from a human donor in good health. The CDR3 DNA sequence: TGTGCCAGCACCTCTAGCACAGATACGCAGTATTTT. Translating it yields CASTSSTDTQYF.